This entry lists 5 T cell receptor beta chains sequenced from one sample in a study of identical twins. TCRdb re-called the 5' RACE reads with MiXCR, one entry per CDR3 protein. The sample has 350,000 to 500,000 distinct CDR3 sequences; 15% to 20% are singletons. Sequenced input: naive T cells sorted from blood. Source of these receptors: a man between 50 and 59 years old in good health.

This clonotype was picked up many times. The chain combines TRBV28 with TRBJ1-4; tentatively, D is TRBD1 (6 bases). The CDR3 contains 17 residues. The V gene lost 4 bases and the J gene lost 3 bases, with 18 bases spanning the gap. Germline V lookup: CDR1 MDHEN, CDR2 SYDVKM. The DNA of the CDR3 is TGTGCCAGCAGTTCCCGGTGGGGGGGCGCGGCTAATGAAAAACTGTTTTTT. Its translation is CASSSRWGGAANEKLFF.

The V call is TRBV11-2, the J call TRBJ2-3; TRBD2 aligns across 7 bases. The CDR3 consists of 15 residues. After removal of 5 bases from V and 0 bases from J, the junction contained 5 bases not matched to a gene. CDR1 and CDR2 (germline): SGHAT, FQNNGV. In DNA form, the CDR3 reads TGTGCCAGCAGCCCAAGCGGGATTAGCACAGATACGCAGTATTTT. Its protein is CASSPSGISTDTQYF. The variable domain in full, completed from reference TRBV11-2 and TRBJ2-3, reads EAGVAQSPRYKIIEKRQSVAFWCNPISGHATLYWYQQILGQGPKLLIQFQNNGVVDDSQLPKDRFSAERLKGVDSTLKIQPAKLEDSAVYLCASSPSGISTDTQYFGPGTRLTVL.

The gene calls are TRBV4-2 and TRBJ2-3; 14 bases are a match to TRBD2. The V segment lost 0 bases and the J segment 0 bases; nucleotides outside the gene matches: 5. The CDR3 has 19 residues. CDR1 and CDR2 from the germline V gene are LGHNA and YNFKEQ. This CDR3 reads CASSQEGTSGRGSTDTQYF. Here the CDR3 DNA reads TGTGCCAGCAGCCAAGAAGGGACTAGCGGGAGAGGAAGCACAGATACGCAGTATTTT.

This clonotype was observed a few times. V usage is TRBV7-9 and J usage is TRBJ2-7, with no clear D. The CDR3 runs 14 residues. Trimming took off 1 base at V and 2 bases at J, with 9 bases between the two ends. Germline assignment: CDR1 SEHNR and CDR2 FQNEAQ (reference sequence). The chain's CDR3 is CASSLDTDPYEQYF. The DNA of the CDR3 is TGTGCCAGCAGCTTAGATACAGACCCCTACGAGCAGTACTTC.

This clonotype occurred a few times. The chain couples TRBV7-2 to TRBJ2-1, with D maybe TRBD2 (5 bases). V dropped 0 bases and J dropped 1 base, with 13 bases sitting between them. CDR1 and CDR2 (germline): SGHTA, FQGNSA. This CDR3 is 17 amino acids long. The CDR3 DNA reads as TGTGCCAGCAGCTTAGCCTGGTCGGGATGGTCCTACAATGAGCAGTTCTTC. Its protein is CASSLAWSGWSYNEQFF.